Listed below are T cell receptor beta chains from one sample, sequenced in a study of vaccination and CD4 T cells after COVID-19. TCRdb analysed the PCR reads with MiXCR anew, one entry per CDR3 protein. The sample consists of under 15,000 distinct CDR3 sequences, less than 70% of them appearing once. These receptors have no known antigen. The sequenced sample was CD4+ T cells from blood, cultured in vitro. All receptors derive from a human donor who had recovered from COVID-19. CDR3s include the opening cysteine and the closing phenylalanine or tryptophan. The D gene is left open where the match is weak. For some rows the clone size is stated as once, few or many, or as a class when expanded; others skip it.

V: TRBV7-8; size: -; J: TRBJ2-1; D: -; DNA: TGTGCCAGCACCTCATCAGACTCATCGGGCGAGCAGTTCTTC; CDR3: CASTSSDSSGEQFF
V: TRBV20-1; size: -; J: TRBJ2-3; D: TRBD2; DNA: TGCAGTGCTAGAGATCCCCGGGGGGGGGATACGCAGTATTTT; CDR3: CSARDPRGGDTQYF
V: TRBV20-1; size: -; J: TRBJ1-5; D: -; DNA: TGCAGTGCATCTCGGCACGGGCCGGACAATCAGCCCCAGCATTTT; CDR3: CSASRHGPDNQPQHF
V: TRBV28; size: -; J: TRBJ2-7; D: -; DNA: TGTGCCAGCAGTTTAAGTGGCTACGAGCAGTACTTC; CDR3: CASSLSGYEQYF
V: TRBV7-2; size: -; J: TRBJ1-2; D: -; DNA: TGTGCCAGCAGCCCCGACACTAACTATGGCTACACCTTC; CDR3: CASSPDTNYGYTF
V: TRBV10-3; size: -; J: TRBJ2-3; D: TRBD2; DNA: TGTGCCATCAGCCGGCTAGCGGGGGTTACAGATACGCAGTATTTT; CDR3: CAISRLAGVTDTQYF
V: TRBV7-2; size: -; J: TRBJ2-1; D: TRBD2; DNA: TGTGCCAGCAGCCTATCTAGCGGGAGCTCCTACAATGAGCAGTTCTTC; CDR3: CASSLSSGSSYNEQFF
V: TRBV2; size: -; J: TRBJ2-1; D: -; DNA: TGTGCCAGCAGCCAAAGGACGGGTTATTACAATGAGCAGTTCTTC; CDR3: CASSQRTGYYNEQFF
V: TRBV10-3; size: -; J: TRBJ1-2; D: TRBD1; DNA: TGTGCCCATAGCCAGGGGGTAGGCTATGGCTACACCTTC; CDR3: CAHSQGVGYGYTF
V: TRBV10-3; size: -; J: TRBJ1-1; D: TRBD1; DNA: TGTGCCATCACCCGGACAGGGGAGGTGAACACTGAAGCTTTCTTT; CDR3: CAITRTGEVNTEAFF
V: TRBV28; size: few; J: TRBJ1-5; D: -; DNA: TGTGCCAGCAGTCTAGAAGGGGTCGGACCCCAGCATTTT; CDR3: CASSLEGVGPQHF
V: TRBV5-8; size: -; J: TRBJ1-5; D: -; DNA: TGTGCCAGCAGCTTGTCCCCGACAGGCAGTGGGGGGCAGCCCCAGCATTTT; CDR3: CASSLSPTGSGGQPQHF
V: TRBV7-8; size: -; J: TRBJ1-5; D: TRBD1; DNA: TGTGCCAGCAGCTTATACAGGGGGGGCAATCAGCCCCAGCATTTT; CDR3: CASSLYRGGNQPQHF
V: TRBV7-9; size: -; J: TRBJ2-5; D: -; DNA: TGTGCCAGCAGCTTAACGGACGGGATTGAGACCCAGTACTTC; CDR3: CASSLTDGIETQYF
V: TRBV7-2; size: -; J: TRBJ2-5; D: -; DNA: TGTGCCAGCACCCAGCACGCAAGTGGGGAGACCCAGTACTTC; CDR3: CASTQHASGETQYF
V: TRBV12-3/TRBV12-4; size: -; J: TRBJ1-1; D: -; DNA: TGTGCCAGCAGGCCCCGAGGGGGAAACACTGAAGCTTTCTTT; CDR3: CASRPRGGNTEAFF
V: TRBV7-2; size: medium-sized; J: TRBJ1-3; D: -; DNA: TGTGCCAGCACCTCGGACGTCTCTGGAAACACCATATATTTT; CDR3: CASTSDVSGNTIYF
V: TRBV27; size: -; J: TRBJ2-7; D: TRBD1; DNA: TGTGCCAGCAGTCGGTTACCGGGACAGGTCTCCTACGAGCAGTACTTC; CDR3: CASSRLPGQVSYEQYF
V: TRBV20-1; size: -; J: TRBJ1-1; D: TRBD1; DNA: TGCAGTGCTACCCGGGACAGGGGGACCAGGGGCACTGAAGCTTTCTTT; CDR3: CSATRDRGTRGTEAFF
V: TRBV27; size: few; J: TRBJ2-6; D: TRBD1; DNA: TGTGCCAGCAGGCCAGGGGGCGGCGCTTCTGGGGCCAACGTCCTGACTTTC; CDR3: CASRPGGGASGANVLTF
V: TRBV5-1; size: few; J: TRBJ1-3; D: -; DNA: TGCGCCAGCAGCTTGAACGGGCGAAACACCATATATTTT; CDR3: CASSLNGRNTIYF
V: TRBV20-1; size: few; J: TRBJ2-2; D: TRBD1; DNA: TGCAGTGCTAGAGAACAGGGGCGAGACACCGGGGAGCTGTTTTTT; CDR3: CSAREQGRDTGELFF
V: TRBV19; size: -; J: TRBJ2-1; D: -; DNA: TGTGCTGTCAGGGACCGGGGCAACAATGAGCAGTTCTTC; CDR3: CAVRDRGNNEQFF
V: TRBV19; size: few; J: TRBJ1-1; D: -; DNA: TGTGCCAGTAGTATAGTCCCCAACACTGAAGCTTTCTTT; CDR3: CASSIVPNTEAFF
V: TRBV20-1; size: few; J: TRBJ1-2; D: -; DNA: TGCAGTGCTAGAGAATTGAGCGGGGGCCTTAACTATGGCTACACCTTC; CDR3: CSARELSGGLNYGYTF
V: TRBV5-1; size: -; J: TRBJ2-2; D: TRBD1; DNA: TGCGCCAGCAGCTTGGCCGACAGGGGGCTCGACACCGGGGAGCTGTTTTTT; CDR3: CASSLADRGLDTGELFF
V: TRBV30; size: once; J: TRBJ1-1; D: TRBD1; DNA: TGTGCCTGGAGTGTACGTTTCGGACAGGAGAACACTGAAGCTTTCTTT; CDR3: CAWSVRFGQENTEAFF
V: TRBV30; size: few; J: TRBJ1-2; D: -; DNA: TGTGCCTGGAGTGAGTCAGGCAGGTACACCTTC; CDR3: CAWSESGRYTF
V: TRBV20-1; size: -; J: TRBJ1-5; D: -; DNA: TGCAGTGCTAGAAACAGGGCAGGAAGCAATCAGCCCCAGCATTTT; CDR3: CSARNRAGSNQPQHF
V: TRBV28; size: -; J: TRBJ1-6; D: TRBD1; DNA: TGTGCCAGCAGTCCGCACAGGGGATATAATTCACCCCTCCACTTT; CDR3: CASSPHRGYNSPLHF
V: TRBV7-9; size: -; J: TRBJ1-1; D: TRBD1; DNA: TGTGCCAGCAGCTTAAGACAGGGGCACACTGAAGCTTCCTTT; CDR3: CASSLRQGHTEASF
V: TRBV7-9; size: few; J: TRBJ1-2; D: TRBD1; DNA: TGTGCCAGCAGCTTGGACAGGGGGCGCAAAGGCTACACCTTC; CDR3: CASSLDRGRKGYTF
V: TRBV5-1; size: -; J: TRBJ1-1; D: -; DNA: TGCGCCAGCAGCTTAGGGACAATGAACACTGAAGCTTTCTTT; CDR3: CASSLGTMNTEAFF